The rows below give T cell receptor beta chains drawn from one sample of a study of blood T cells in healthy people across ages. Each CDR3 protein is one row after TCRdb ran MiXCR on the 5' RACE reads. Of fewer than 800,000 distinct CDR3 sequences in the sample, 49% were seen once. Sequencing was done on a sample of blood. The receptors shown here come from an older woman in good health. Each CDR3 is given with its conserved first and last residue. The order of the fields is CDR3 protein, CDR3 DNA, J gene, clone size, CDR3 length, V gene, D gene. A D gene is named only where the DNA matches it firmly. Clone size is shown for a subset of rows, as once, few, many or a class of expanded clone.

CSVGSDRGLVNGYTF | TGCAGCGTTGGGTCCGACAGGGGGCTTGTAAATGGCTACACCTTC | TRBJ1-2 | few | 15 | TRBV29-1 | TRBD1
CASSIGTAKGEQYF | TGTGCCAGCAGCATAGGGACAGCAAAGGGGGAGCAGTACTTC | TRBJ2-5 | many | 14 | TRBV12-3/TRBV12-4 | TRBD1
CASSWRGEYEQFF | TGCGCCAGCAGCTGGAGGGGGGAGTATGAGCAGTTCTTC | TRBJ2-1 | . | 13 | TRBV5-1 | .
CASSQETNRLSTDTQYF | TGCGCCAGCAGCCAAGAAACGAACAGACTTAGCACAGATACGCAGTATTTT | TRBJ2-3 | few | 17 | TRBV4-1 | .
CASSPPLALVYNEQFF | TGTGCCAGCAGCCCCCCCTTAGCTTTGGTCTACAATGAGCAGTTCTTC | TRBJ2-1 | . | 16 | TRBV7-9 | .
CASSELPGNGYTF | TGCGCCAGCAGTGAACTCCCAGGGAATGGCTACACCTTC | TRBJ1-2 | . | 13 | TRBV10-2 | .
CASSQDDKRTASKLFF | TGCGCCAGCAGCCAAGATGACAAAAGGACAGCGAGTAAACTGTTTTTT | TRBJ1-4 | . | 16 | TRBV4-3 | .
CASSLGGSTGSDEQFF | TGTGCCAGCAGCTTGGGAGGTTCGACAGGGTCCGATGAGCAGTTCTTC | TRBJ2-1 | . | 16 | TRBV5-6 | TRBD1
CASSLSGHPGQPQHF | TGTGCCAGCAGTTTATCTGGACACCCCGGGCAGCCCCAGCATTTT | TRBJ1-5 | once | 15 | TRBV27 | .
CASSFNGVGADTQYF | TGCGCCAGCAGCTTTAACGGGGTTGGGGCAGATACGCAGTATTTT | TRBJ2-3 | few | 15 | TRBV5-1 | .
CASSNNRGLNYGYTF | TGTGCCAGCAGTAACAACAGGGGACTGAACTATGGCTACACCTTC | TRBJ1-2 | . | 15 | TRBV6-2/TRBV6-3 | TRBD1
CASSQRSYEQYF | TGTGCCAGCAGCCAACGTTCCTACGAGCAGTACTTC | TRBJ2-7 | few | 12 | TRBV3-1 | .
CASSKGGERGRISEQYF | TGTGCCAGCAGCAAAGGGGGGGAGAGGGGGCGCATCAGCGAGCAGTACTTC | TRBJ2-7 | . | 17 | TRBV21-1 | .
CSARATIRGRLGGYTF | TGCAGTGCTCGGGCCACCATCAGGGGGCGTCTGGGAGGCTACACCTTC | TRBJ1-2 | few | 16 | TRBV20-1 | TRBD1
CASSLAWSSGSGGTDTQYF | TGTGCCAGCAGCTTAGCATGGAGTAGCGGGTCTGGCGGCACAGATACGCAGTATTTT | TRBJ2-3 | few | 19 | TRBV7-2 | TRBD2
CASSEFGQGSYEQYF | TGTGCCAGCAGTGAATTCGGACAGGGCTCCTACGAGCAGTACTTC | TRBJ2-7 | . | 15 | TRBV2 | TRBD1
CASSLSGSYNEQYF | TGTGCCAGCAGCTTAAGCGGGAGTTATAATGAGCAGTACTTC | TRBJ2-7 | once | 14 | TRBV7-9 | TRBD2
CATSRDPGFYEQYF | TGTGCCACCAGCAGAGATCCCGGGTTCTACGAGCAGTACTTC | TRBJ2-7 | . | 14 | TRBV15 | .
CAISELGTGGTEAFF | TGTGCCATCAGTGAGCTGGGGACAGGGGGCACTGAAGCTTTCTTT | TRBJ1-1 | . | 15 | TRBV10-3 | TRBD1
CSARDTQSLAKNIQYF | TGCAGTGCTAGAGATACCCAGTCCTTAGCCAAAAACATTCAGTACTTC | TRBJ2-4 | few | 16 | TRBV20-1 | .
CSAREFGGPGQETQYF | TGCAGTGCTAGAGAATTTGGGGGCCCGGGACAAGAGACCCAGTACTTC | TRBJ2-5 | . | 16 | TRBV20-1 | .
CASSYDGVRGYTF | TGTGCCAGCAGTTACGACGGTGTGAGGGGCTACACCTTC | TRBJ1-2 | . | 13 | TRBV6-5 | .
CASSLGGATGSDEQYF | TGTGCCAGCAGCTTGGGAGGTGCGACAGGGTCCGATGAGCAGTACTTC | TRBJ2-7 | . | 16 | TRBV5-6 | TRBD1
CASSQGTSGSNYEQFF | TGCGCCAGCAGCCAAGGGACTAGCGGGAGTAACTATGAGCAGTTCTTC | TRBJ2-1 | . | 16 | TRBV4-3 | TRBD2
CASSYQPSGRDEQFF | TGTGCCAGCAGTTATCAGCCTAGCGGGAGGGATGAGCAGTTCTTC | TRBJ2-1 | few | 15 | TRBV6-5 | TRBD2
CASSQEGTGETQYF | TGCGCCAGCAGCCAAGAGGGAACCGGAGAGACCCAGTACTTC | TRBJ2-5 | . | 14 | TRBV4-1 | .
CASSQVSSRIYNEQFF | TGCGCCAGCAGCCAAGTTTCCTCCCGTATATACAATGAGCAGTTCTTC | TRBJ2-1 | . | 16 | TRBV4-1 | .
CASSVITSGMEYF | TGTGCCAGCAGCGTTATTACTAGCGGGATGGAGTACTTC | TRBJ2-4 | few | 13 | TRBV11-2 | TRBD2